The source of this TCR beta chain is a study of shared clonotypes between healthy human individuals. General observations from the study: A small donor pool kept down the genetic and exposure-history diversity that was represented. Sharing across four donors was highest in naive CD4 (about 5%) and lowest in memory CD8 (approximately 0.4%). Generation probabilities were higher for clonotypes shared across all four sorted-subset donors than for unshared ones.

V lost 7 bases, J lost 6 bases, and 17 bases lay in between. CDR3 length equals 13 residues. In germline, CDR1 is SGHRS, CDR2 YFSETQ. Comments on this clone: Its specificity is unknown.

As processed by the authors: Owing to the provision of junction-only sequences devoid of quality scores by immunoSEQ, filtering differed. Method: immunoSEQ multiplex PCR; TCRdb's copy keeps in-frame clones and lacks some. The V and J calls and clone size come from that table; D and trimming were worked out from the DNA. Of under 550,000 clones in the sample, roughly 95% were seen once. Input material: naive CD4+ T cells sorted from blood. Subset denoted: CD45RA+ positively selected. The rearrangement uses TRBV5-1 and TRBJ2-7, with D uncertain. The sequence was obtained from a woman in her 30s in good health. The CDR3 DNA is TGCGCCAGCCCCGGGCCTCGCGCCCTCGAGCAGTACTTC. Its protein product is CASPGPRALEQYF.